The 18 T cell receptor beta chains reported below all come from one sample, sequenced in a study of T cell responses to AZD1222 COVID-19 vaccine. TCRdb's table, derived via immunoSEQ multiplex PCR, lists solely in-frame clones and lacks some. The sample lists about 150,000 clones; roughly nine tenths were seen once. The sample here was peripheral blood, taken 28 days after the second AZD1222 dose. These receptors came from an adult who received the AZD1222 COVID-19 vaccine.

The chain recombines TRBV5-1 with TRBJ2-2; weak D call: TRBD1 (6 bases). This CDR3 is 18 amino acids long. V gave up 1 base and J gave up 3 bases, with 19 bases separating them. Germline V gene data show CDR1 as SGHRS and CDR2 as YFSETQ. CDR3 nucleotide sequence: TGCGCCAGCAGCTTGAGACCCAGGGGATATGCGGACACCGGGGAGCTGTTTTTT. Amino acid sequence: CASSLRPRGYADTGELFF. Supplemented by reference TRBV5-1 and TRBJ2-2, the full variable domain reads KAGVTQTPRYLIKTRGQQVTLSCSPISGHRSVSWYQQTPGQGLQFLFEYFSETQRNKGNFPGRFSGRQFSNSRSEMNVSTLELGDSALYLCASSLRPRGYADTGELFFGEGSRLTVL.

The chain links TRBV29-1 to TRBJ2-7; TRBD2 is a possible D gene (6 bases). The V and J ends lost 6 bases and 4 bases respectively, with 16 bases between them. Germline V gives CDR1 SQVTM, CDR2 ANQGSEA. The CDR3 has 13 residues. The DNA for the CDR3 is TGCAGCGTACGGGGGAGGCTTGGGTACGAGCAGTACTTC. This gives the protein CSVRGRLGYEQYF.

The count of this clone is one. V is TRBV5-1 and J is TRBJ1-2, with a tentative D call TRBD1 (6 bases). The CDR3 covers 13 residues. Germline V CDR1 and CDR2: SGHRS, YFSETQ. V shed 1 base and J shed 8 bases, with 12 bases lying between them. DNA for the CDR3: TGCGCCAGCAGCTTGACAGGGTCTGAGGGCTACACCTTC. Amino acid sequence: CASSLTGSEGYTF.

The chain is built from TRBV5-4 and TRBJ1-1; D not resolved. CDR3 length equals 14 residues. Germline assignment: CDR1 SGHNT and CDR2 YYREEE (reference sequence). V gave up 4 bases and J gave up 4 bases, with 14 bases separating them. CDR3: CASSAGMGTTEAFF. The CDR3 coding sequence is TGTGCCAGCAGCGCCGGTATGGGCACCACTGAAGCTTTCTTT.

The rearrangement joins TRBV25-1 to TRBJ1-2; D call uncertain. Germline assignment: CDR1 MGHDK and CDR2 SYGVNS. V lost 7 bases and J 5 bases, leaving 11 bases between the germline ends. The CDR3 totals 12 residues. In nucleotides, the CDR3 is TGTGCCAGCAACGAAGGCTTTTATGGCTACACCTTC. Amino acid sequence: CASNEGFYGYTF.

This sequence joins TRBV15 and TRBJ1-4; D gene unclear. Germline V gene lookup returns CDR1 LNHNV and CDR2 YYDKDF (reference sequence). The CDR3 is 16 amino acids. With 1 base removed from V and 1 base from J, the gap between germline ends came to 10 bases. CDR3 region: CATSRAASRTNEKLFF. In nucleotides, the CDR3 is TGTGCCACCAGCAGAGCTGCTAGTCGAACTAATGAAAAACTGTTTTTT.

This sequence joins TRBV6-5 and TRBJ1-2; D remains unclear. The CDR3 is made up of 13 amino acids. Per the germline V gene, CDR1 is MNHEY and CDR2 is SVGAGI. V was shortened by 6 bases and J by 4 bases, with 12 bases between the two germline ends. The CDR3: CASSIQISYGYTF. The DNA of the CDR3 is TGTGCCAGCAGCATACAGATTTCCTATGGCTACACCTTC.

The chain recombines TRBV25-1 with TRBJ2-3; 9 positions match TRBD2. This CDR3 is 17 amino acids long. In germline, CDR1 is MGHDK, CDR2 SYGVNS. V shed 7 bases and J 3 bases; nucleotides not matched to a gene: 14. CDR3 DNA sequence: TGTGCCAGCACCGGGACCGTAGCGGGGGCGGGAACAGATACGCAGTATTTT. It codes for CASTGTVAGAGTDTQYF.

This clone was counted a few times. J is TRBJ2-1 and V is TRBV5-1; perhaps TRBD1 as D (6 bases). Germline loops: CDR1 SGHRS, CDR2 YFSETQ. The CDR3 contains 15 residues. V shed 2 bases and J shed 4 bases, with 13 bases lying between them. The DNA for the CDR3 is TGCGCCAGCAGCTTCGTTCCTGGACAGTACAATGAGCAGTTCTTC. Amino acid sequence: CASSFVPGQYNEQFF.

The chain uses TRBV4-1 and TRBJ1-2; D call uncertain. The CDR3 covers 15 residues. With 0 bases removed from V and 7 bases from J, the gap between germline ends came to 15 bases. Germline CDR1 is MGHRA and CDR2 is YSYEKL. In DNA, the CDR3 is TGCGCCAGCAGCCAAGATCCCAGCGTCGGACCTGGCTACACCTTC. Its translation is CASSQDPSVGPGYTF.

The genes are TRBV21-1 and TRBJ1-1; the DNA was not compared with TRBD1, the D call given in the table. TRBV21-1 is noted as a pseudogene. The CDR3 contains 19 residues. CDR3 sequence (DNA): TGTGCCAGCAGCAAAGTAGCGGTTGGACAGGGGGAGATGAACACTGAAGCTTTCTTT. As protein: CASSKVAVGQGEMNTEAFF.

This clone was detected only a few times. The chain has TRBV29-1 and TRBJ1-2; D not certain. The germline CDR1 and CDR2 sequences are SQVTM and ANQGSEA. Between the trimmed V and J ends, which lost 0 bases and 7 bases, there was a span of 15 bases. CDR3 length equals 14 residues. CDR3 protein: CSVEDGVGETGYTF. The CDR3 DNA sequence: TGCAGCGTTGAAGATGGCGTTGGGGAAACTGGCTACACCTTC. The full variable domain, with the rest looked up from reference TRBV29-1 and TRBJ1-2, is SAVISQKPSRDICQRGTSLTIQCQVDSQVTMMFWYRQQPGQSLTLIATANQGSEATYESGFVIDKFPISRPNLTFSTLTVSNMSPEDSSIYLCSVEDGVGETGYTFGSGTRLTVV.

The chain recombines TRBV5-5 with TRBJ1-2; the D is unclear. Germline CDR1 is SGHKS and CDR2 is YYEKEE (reference sequence). This CDR3 has 13 residues. Trimming stripped 0 bases from V and 2 bases from J, with 5 bases between. CDR3 in amino acids: CASSLVGNYGYTF. In nucleotides, the CDR3 is TGTGCCAGCAGCTTGGTAGGGAACTATGGCTACACCTTC.

The chain carries TRBV20-1 and TRBJ1-1; no firm D call. Germline V lookup: CDR1 DFQATT, CDR2 SNEGSKA (reference sequence). The CDR3 is 10 amino acids. Between the trimmed V and J ends, which lost 6 bases and 6 bases, there was a span of 8 bases. The CDR3 sequence: CSAVTAEAFF. Here the CDR3 DNA reads TGCAGTGCAGTAACAGCTGAAGCTTTCTTT.

The gene calls are TRBV6-5 and TRBJ2-1; either TRBD1 or TRBD2 may supply D (5 bases each). The CDR3 length is 12 residues. Trimming pared 6 bases from V and 11 bases from J, leaving 14 bases between. Germline CDR1 reads MNHEY; CDR2 reads SVGAGI. In DNA, the CDR3 is TGTGCCAGCAGCCGGGACCAGGGAAAGCAGTTCTTC. Translation gives CASSRDQGKQFF.

This clone was counted a single time. This CDR3 is CASSLVVGDQETQYF. CDR3 DNA sequence: TGTGCCAGCAGCTTAGTCGTCGGAGACCAAGAGACCCAGTACTTC. V is TRBV7-2 and J is TRBJ2-5; D remains unclear. Germline V gives CDR1 SGHTA, CDR2 FQGNSA. Trimming took off 1 base at V and 0 bases at J, with 9 bases between the two ends. The CDR3 loop spans 15 amino acids.

V and J are TRBV27 and TRBJ1-1, with D perhaps matching TRBD1 (5 bases). CDR1 is MNHEY, CDR2 SMNVEV, per germline (reference sequence). The CDR3 length is 13 residues. Deletions cut 8 bases from V and 2 bases from J, with 12 bases between. This CDR3 is CASRDSHNTEAFF. The CDR3 DNA is TGTGCCAGCCGCGACAGTCATAACACTGAAGCTTTCTTT.

The chain is built from TRBV5-1 and TRBJ2-3, with D maybe TRBD2 (6 bases). The CDR3 is 16 residues long. CDR1 and CDR2 from the germline V gene are SGHRS and YFSETQ. With 3 bases removed from V and 2 bases from J, the gap between germline ends came to 16 bases. DNA of the CDR3: TGCGCCAGCAGCTCGGGCCGGGACTCTAACACAGATACGCAGTATTTT. This sequence encodes CASSSGRDSNTDTQYF.